This note documents a single TCR beta chain sequence. Antigen specificity is unknown. The data stem from a study of response to subunit inactivated influenza vaccine. Study-wide results and limits: Authors proposed each seasonal influenza vaccination draws in few new T cells.

From the RT-PCR reads, TCRdb called clonotypes with MiXCR, one entry per CDR3 protein. The sample has 650,000 or so distinct CDR3 sequences, 11% to 15% seen once. The sample consisted of PBMCs from blood, taken 14 days before vaccination. This clonotype was obtained from a middle-aged man who received an inactivated influenza vaccine.

CDR3 coding DNA: TGTGCCAGCAGTGGTCTAGGGGGTACTAATGAAAAACTGTTTTTT. Residues: CASSGLGGTNEKLFF. V is TRBV2 and J is TRBJ1-4; perhaps TRBD1 as D (6 bases). V lost 4 bases and J 2 bases, leaving 11 bases between the germline ends. The germline gives CDR1 SNHLY, CDR2 FYNNEI. This CDR3 contains 15 residues. Using reference TRBV2 and TRBJ1-4 for the parts outside the CDR3, the full variable domain is EPEVTQTPSHQVTQMGQEVILRCVPISNHLYFYWYRQILGQKVEFLVSFYNNEISEKSEIFDDQFSVERPDGSNFTLKIRSTKLEDSAMYFCASSGLGGTNEKLFFGSGTQLSVL.